The T cell receptor beta chain described here comes from a study of Ad26.COV2.S vaccination and SARS-CoV-2 variants. Turning to the study itself: Once, or twice with 56 days between doses, Ad26.COV2.S was given intramuscularly.

The method was immunoSEQ multiplex PCR; TCRdb's version includes in-frame clones alone and lacks a portion of them. The sample has 300,000 to 450,000 clones, around 84% seen once; the top ten hold 3.3%. V dropped 6 bases and J dropped 8; count of bases not matched to a gene: 10. Germline CDR1 is SGHRS and CDR2 is YFSETQ. There are 16 residues in the CDR3. General study results and limits: After vaccination, reports described spike-specific CD8+ and CD4+ T cell responses as showing substantial breadth.

Worth noting for this clone: What it recognizes is unknown.

The treatment here: about 20 received Ad26.COV2.S at low or high dose, single or two shots; roughly five received placebo; per-sample allocation not given. Specimens were obtained on day 63 following the first vaccine or placebo injection. It was an adult aged 18-55 years in Boston who was the donor. The sample in question was peripheral blood, obtained in a trial of Ad26.COV2.S vaccine versus placebo. The receptor was derived from a person aged 18-60 years who received the Ad26.COV2.S COVID-19 vaccine or a placebo. This chain uses TRBV5-1 with TRBJ2-1, with 14 bases that match TRBD2. The CDR3 loop is CASTFGTSGSRDEQFF. As DNA, the CDR3 is TGCGCCAGCACCTTTGGGACTAGCGGGAGTCGGGATGAGCAGTTCTTC.